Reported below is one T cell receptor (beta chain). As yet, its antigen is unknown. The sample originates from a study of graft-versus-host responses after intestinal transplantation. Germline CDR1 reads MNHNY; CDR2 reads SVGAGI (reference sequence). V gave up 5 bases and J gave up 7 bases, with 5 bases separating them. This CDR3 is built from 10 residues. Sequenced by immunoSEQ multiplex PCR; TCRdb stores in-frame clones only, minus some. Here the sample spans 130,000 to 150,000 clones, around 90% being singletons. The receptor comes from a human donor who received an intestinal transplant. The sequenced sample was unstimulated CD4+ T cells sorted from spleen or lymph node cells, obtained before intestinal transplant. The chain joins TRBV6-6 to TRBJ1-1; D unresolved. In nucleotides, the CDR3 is TGTGCCAGCAGTACCAGTGAAGCTTTCTTT. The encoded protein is CASSTSEAFF.